What follows describes a single TCR beta chain. This clone's antigen is unknown. It has no much larger one-base neighbor in the sample; base qualities were not kept. The sample comes from a study of T cells after yellow fever vaccination (dated by TCRdb to about 2019). In terms of the full investigation: The SMART-Seq v4 Ultra Low Input RNA kit was used to prepare libraries from fractions with low cell numbers. Bulk PBMC replicates and cell subsets were isolated from blood drawn at multiple timepoints before and after both primary and secondary immunization. To follow T-cell clones before and after primary and booster YFV17D yellow fever vaccination, bulk TCR alpha and beta repertoires were sequenced over time. Two healthy male donors, one aged 18 to 29 and one aged 30 to 40 years, were included in the cohort.

The run used an Illumina NovaSeq 6000. TCR cDNA was made using 5'RACE template switching, a step that added a universal primer site and unique molecular identifiers. Priming for cDNA synthesis came from both the TCR alpha and TCR beta constant segments. Two PCR steps were used to amplify libraries, with sample barcodes and sequencing adapters being added in the second step. Sequencing of the libraries was done on either Illumina HiSeq 2500 (2x100 bp) or NovaSeq (2x150 bp). The original methods were these. MIGEC handled demultiplexing of reads and collapsing into UMI consensus sequences, while MiXCR performed V(D)J alignment. Clonotypes responding to the vaccine were identified with edgeR on replicate PBMC samples, with the criteria of FDR below 0.01 and a log2 fold change above 5 up to day 15. Each bulk clonotype received a CD4 or CD8 identity based on whether the sequenced CD4 or CD8 repertoire contained that clonotype at higher abundance. The public reads were quality trimmed at Q25 with fastp and then assembled into clones with MiXCR by TCRdb, keeping productive beta chains. Rows merge per CDR3 protein into single entries with the most common DNA and genes. V and J calls and clone size were set by TCRdb, not the authors. The sample table contains a few hundred thousand distinct CDR3 sequences; only one count was recorded for approximately 3.8% of them. Approximately 18% of the sample goes to the ten largest clones.

According to the germline V gene (reference sequence), CDR1 reads GTSNPN and CDR2 reads SVGIG. From V the trimming removes 4 bases and from J it removes 4 bases, while the gene matches leave 4 bases of the junction unaccounted for. The CDR3 runs 13 residues from the cysteine to the phenylalanine. Kept here is only the CDR3 DNA, which spans 39 bases and is read in frame from base 1. Reading the label with the study, this specimen's treatment or condition is: live attenuated yellow fever vaccine strain. At each blood-draw timepoint, two biological replicates of bulk PBMCs were collected. PBMCs were isolated from peripheral blood using a standard Ficoll-Paque protocol. TriZol was used to extract RNA from bulk PBMCs, from CD4 and CD8 fractions, and from dextramer-positive and dextramer-negative fractions. Broad study findings and their caveats: Most clones expanded after primary vaccination were re-detected after the booster (about 95% of CD4 and about nine tenths of CD8), suggesting broad memory maintenance. The secondary T-cell response was weaker than the primary response but faster, peaking on day 5 instead of day 15. A small fraction of clonotypes showed up in both the CD4 and CD8 compartments, probably as a result of convergent recombination. Because abundant contaminating clonotypes from the bulk population could be contained in FACS-sorted repertoires, computational filtering was required. Only two donors were included in the study, so the extent to which the findings can be generalized is limited.

Source: PBMCs, taken 15 days after the yellow fever booster vaccination. The sequence came from a man between 18 and 35 years old who received the YFV17D yellow fever vaccine. The chain employs TRBV30 and TRBJ1-5; the central 7 bases match TRBD1. The nucleotides read TGTGCCTGGACGCAGGGGGGTAATCAGCCCCAGCATTTT. This gives the protein CAWTQGGNQPQHF.